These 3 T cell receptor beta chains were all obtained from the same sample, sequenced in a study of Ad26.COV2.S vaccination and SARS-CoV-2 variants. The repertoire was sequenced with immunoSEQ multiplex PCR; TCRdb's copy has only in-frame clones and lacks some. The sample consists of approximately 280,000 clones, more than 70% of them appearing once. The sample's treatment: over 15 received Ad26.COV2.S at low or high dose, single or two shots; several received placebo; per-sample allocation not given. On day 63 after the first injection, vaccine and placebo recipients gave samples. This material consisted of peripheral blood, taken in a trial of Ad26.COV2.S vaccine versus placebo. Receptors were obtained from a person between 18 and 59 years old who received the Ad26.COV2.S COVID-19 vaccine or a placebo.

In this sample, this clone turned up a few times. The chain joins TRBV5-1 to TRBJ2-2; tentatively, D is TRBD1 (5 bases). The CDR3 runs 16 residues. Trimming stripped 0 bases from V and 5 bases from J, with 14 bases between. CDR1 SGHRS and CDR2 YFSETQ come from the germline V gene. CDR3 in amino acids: CASSLGIVRGTGELFF. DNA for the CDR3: TGCGCCAGCAGCTTGGGTATTGTTAGGGGTACCGGGGAGCTGTTTTTT.

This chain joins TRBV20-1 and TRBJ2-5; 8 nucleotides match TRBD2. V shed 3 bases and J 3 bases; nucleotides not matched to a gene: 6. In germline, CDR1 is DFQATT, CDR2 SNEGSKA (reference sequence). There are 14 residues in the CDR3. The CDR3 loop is CSASFQAGEETQYF. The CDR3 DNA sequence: TGCAGTGCTAGTTTTCAAGCGGGGGAAGAGACCCAGTACTTC.

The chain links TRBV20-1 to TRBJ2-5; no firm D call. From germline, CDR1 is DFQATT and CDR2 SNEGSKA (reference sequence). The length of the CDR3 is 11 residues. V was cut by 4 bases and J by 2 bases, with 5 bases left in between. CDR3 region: CSAMGQETQYF. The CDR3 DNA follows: TGCAGTGCTATGGGTCAAGAGACCCAGTACTTC.